The rows below give T cell receptor beta chains drawn from one sample of a study of T-cell reconstitution after alpha-beta-depleted transplantation in children. TCRdb reprocessed the PCR reads with MiXCR, giving one entry per CDR3 protein. This table holds a few hundred thousand distinct CDR3 sequences, 25% to 30% found once. Sample: PBMCs, taken before TCRalphabeta/CD19-depleted stem cell transplant. These receptors came from a boy in the first two years of life with Wiskott-Aldrich syndrome, due to receive a stem cell transplant. Each CDR3 is given with its conserved first and last residue. A D gene is named only where the DNA matches it firmly. For some rows the clone size is stated as once, few or many, or as a class when expanded; others skip it.

clone size	D gene	V gene	J gene	CDR3 protein	CDR3 DNA
-	-	TRBV20-1	TRBJ2-3	CSARGGSYTDTQYF	TGCAGTGCTAGAGGAGGGAGCTACACAGATACGCAGTATTTT
few	-	TRBV12-3/TRBV12-4	TRBJ2-1	CASSLIGAYNEQFF	TGTGCCAGCAGTTTAATCGGAGCCTACAATGAGCAGTTCTTC
few	-	TRBV7-9	TRBJ1-1	CASSLSLTEAFF	TGTGCCAGCAGCTTATCCCTTACTGAAGCTTTCTTT
-	-	TRBV28	TRBJ2-5	CASSLPEGMETQYF	TGTGCCAGCAGTTTACCTGAGGGGATGGAGACCCAGTACTTC
few	-	TRBV7-9	TRBJ2-5	CASSLSHRGRDETQYF	TGTGCCAGCAGCTTATCACATCGGGGGCGCGATGAGACCCAGTACTTC
few	TRBD2	TRBV27	TRBJ2-1	CASSFQTSGGYNEQFF	TGTGCCAGCAGTTTTCAGACTAGCGGGGGGTACAATGAGCAGTTCTTC
many	-	TRBV5-1	TRBJ2-3	CASSLRGRDTQYF	TGCGCCAGCAGCTTGCGTGGTCGGGATACGCAGTATTTT
few	-	TRBV15	TRBJ1-5	CATSVRDFSNQPQHF	TGTGCCACCAGCGTACGGGACTTTAGCAATCAGCCCCAGCATTTT
-	-	TRBV27	TRBJ2-7	CASSSGSGALLYEQYF	TGTGCCAGCAGTTCCGGGTCAGGGGCCCTTCTCTACGAGCAGTACTTC
-	-	TRBV24-1	TRBJ2-1	CATSDLDSSSYNEQFF	TGTGCCACCAGTGATTTGGACTCAAGCTCCTACAATGAGCAGTTCTTC
few	-	TRBV15	TRBJ2-1	CATSRRRDAYNEQFF	TGTGCCACCAGCAGACGGCGGGATGCCTACAATGAGCAGTTCTTC
many	-	TRBV5-1	TRBJ2-1	CASSLEVLSLGNEQFF	TGCGCCAGCAGCTTGGAGGTACTGTCACTGGGGAATGAGCAGTTCTTC
few	TRBD2	TRBV5-1	TRBJ2-5	CASSPVGSGRAKETQYF	TGCGCCAGCAGCCCCGTTGGGTCCGGGAGGGCAAAAGAGACCCAGTACTTC
many	-	TRBV7-9	TRBJ1-2	CASSPTGYGYTF	TGTGCCAGCAGCCCAACGGGATATGGCTACACCTTC
few	-	TRBV5-1	TRBJ2-1	CASSLFTGTVSYNEQFF	TGCGCCAGCAGCTTGTTCACGGGGACTGTCTCCTACAATGAGCAGTTCTTC
few	-	TRBV20-1	TRBJ2-1	CSAARIASSYNEQFF	TGCAGTGCTGCCCGGATCGCGAGCTCCTACAATGAGCAGTTCTTC
-	-	TRBV30	TRBJ2-7	CAWRISDNSYEQYF	TGTGCCTGGAGAATATCGGACAACTCCTACGAGCAGTACTTC
-	TRBD1	TRBV7-8	TRBJ2-7	CASSGTGGVILQYF	TGTGCCAGCTCCGGGACAGGGGGCGTTATCTTGCAGTACTTC
few	-	TRBV7-2	TRBJ2-7	CASSPRGSGLSYEQYF	TGTGCCAGCAGCCCGAGGGGTAGCGGTCTATCCTACGAGCAGTACTTC
-	TRBD1	TRBV28	TRBJ2-7	CASSLKGRDRGRYEQYF	TGTGCCAGCAGTTTAAAAGGGCGGGACAGGGGCAGGTACGAGCAGTACTTC
-	TRBD2	TRBV15	TRBJ2-1	CATSGGLVYNQQFF	TGTGCCACCAGCGGAGGACTAGTCTACAATCAGCAGTTCTTC
-	-	TRBV12-3/TRBV12-4	TRBJ1-6	CASSLETGYNSPLHF	TGTGCCAGCAGTTTGGAGACGGGCTATAATTCACCCCTCCACTTT